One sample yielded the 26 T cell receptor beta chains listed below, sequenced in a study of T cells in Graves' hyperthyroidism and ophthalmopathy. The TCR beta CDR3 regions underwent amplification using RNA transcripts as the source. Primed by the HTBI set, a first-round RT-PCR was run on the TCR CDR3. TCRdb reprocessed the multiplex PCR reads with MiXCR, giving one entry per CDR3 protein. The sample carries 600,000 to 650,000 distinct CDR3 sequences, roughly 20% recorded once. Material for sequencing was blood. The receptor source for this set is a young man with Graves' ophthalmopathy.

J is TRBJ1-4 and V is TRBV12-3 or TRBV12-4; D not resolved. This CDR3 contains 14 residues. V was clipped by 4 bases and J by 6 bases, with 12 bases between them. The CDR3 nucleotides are TGTGCCAGCAGTTCTCGGCGGAGGGATGAAAAACTGTTTTTT. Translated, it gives CASSSRRRDEKLFF.

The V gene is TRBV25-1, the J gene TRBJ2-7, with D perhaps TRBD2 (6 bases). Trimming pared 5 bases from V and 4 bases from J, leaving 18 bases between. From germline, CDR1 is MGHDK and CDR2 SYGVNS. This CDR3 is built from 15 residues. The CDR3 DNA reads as TGTGCCAGCAGTTCTTTAGGGGCAGGGACTTACGAGCAGTACTTC. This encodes CASSSLGAGTYEQYF.

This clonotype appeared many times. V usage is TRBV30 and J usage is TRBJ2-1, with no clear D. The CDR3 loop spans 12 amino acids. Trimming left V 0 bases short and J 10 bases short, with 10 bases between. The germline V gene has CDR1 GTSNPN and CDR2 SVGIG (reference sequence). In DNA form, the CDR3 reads TGTGCCTGGAGTGTTAGGTGGTGGGAGCAGTTCTTC. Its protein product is CAWSVRWWEQFF.

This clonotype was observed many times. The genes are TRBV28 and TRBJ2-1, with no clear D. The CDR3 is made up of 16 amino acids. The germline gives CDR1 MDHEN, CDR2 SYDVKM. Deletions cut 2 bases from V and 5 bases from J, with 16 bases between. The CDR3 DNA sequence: TGTGCCAGCAGTTTAGCTCCCAACGCCAAGGACAATGAGCAGTTCTTC. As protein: CASSLAPNAKDNEQFF.

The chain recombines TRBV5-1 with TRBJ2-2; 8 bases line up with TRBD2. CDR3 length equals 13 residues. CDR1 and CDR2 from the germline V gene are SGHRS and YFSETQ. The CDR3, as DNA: TGCGTCGGCAGCTCGGGGGGGACCGGGGAGCTGTTTTTT. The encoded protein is CVGSSGGTGELFF.

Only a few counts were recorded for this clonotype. CDR3 sequence: CATSGSGGHEQYF. Here the CDR3 DNA reads TGTGCCACCAGTGGGTCAGGGGGCCACGAGCAGTACTTC. This chain links TRBV24-1 with TRBJ2-7; 8 bases match TRBD1. The length of the CDR3 is 13 residues. Germline CDR1 is KGHDR and CDR2 is SFDVKD. V lost 5 bases and J lost 5; bases outside the gene matches: 4.

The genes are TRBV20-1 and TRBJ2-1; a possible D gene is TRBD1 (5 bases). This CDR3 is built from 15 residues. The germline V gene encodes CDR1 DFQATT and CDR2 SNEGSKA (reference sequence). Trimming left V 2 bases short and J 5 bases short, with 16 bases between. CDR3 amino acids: CSARPQSAGNNEQFF. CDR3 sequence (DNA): TGCAGTGCTAGACCCCAGTCGGCAGGGAACAATGAGCAGTTCTTC.

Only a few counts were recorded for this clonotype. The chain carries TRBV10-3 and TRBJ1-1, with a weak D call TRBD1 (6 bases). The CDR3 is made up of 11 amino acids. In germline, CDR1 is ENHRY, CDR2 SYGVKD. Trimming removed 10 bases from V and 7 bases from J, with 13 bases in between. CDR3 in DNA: TGTGCCACCCAGGACAGATTTGAAGCTTTCTTT. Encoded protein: CATQDRFEAFF.

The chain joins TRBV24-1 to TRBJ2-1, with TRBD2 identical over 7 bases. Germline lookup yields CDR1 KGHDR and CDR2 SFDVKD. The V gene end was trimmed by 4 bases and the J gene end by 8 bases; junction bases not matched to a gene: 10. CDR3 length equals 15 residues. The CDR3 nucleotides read TGTGCCACCAGTGAGCGACCAGCGGGATCCTATGAGCAGTTCTTC. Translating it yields CATSERPAGSYEQFF.

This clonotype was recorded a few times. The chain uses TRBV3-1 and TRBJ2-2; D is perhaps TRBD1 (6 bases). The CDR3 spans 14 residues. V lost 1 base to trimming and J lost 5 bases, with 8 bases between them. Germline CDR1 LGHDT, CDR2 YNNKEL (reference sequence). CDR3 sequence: CASSQAQGTGELFF. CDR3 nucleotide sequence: TGTGCCAGCAGCCAAGCTCAGGGGACCGGGGAGCTGTTTTTT.

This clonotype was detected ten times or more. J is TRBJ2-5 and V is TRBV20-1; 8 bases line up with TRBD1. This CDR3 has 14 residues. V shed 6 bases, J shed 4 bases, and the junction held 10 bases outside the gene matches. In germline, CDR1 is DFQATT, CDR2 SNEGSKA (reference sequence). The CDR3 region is CSARRSGGGETQYF. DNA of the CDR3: TGCAGTGCGAGACGGTCAGGGGGCGGAGAGACCCAGTACTTC.

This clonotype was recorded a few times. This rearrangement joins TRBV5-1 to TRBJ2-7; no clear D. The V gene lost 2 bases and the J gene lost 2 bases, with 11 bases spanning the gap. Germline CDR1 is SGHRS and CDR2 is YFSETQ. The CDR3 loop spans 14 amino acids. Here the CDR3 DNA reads TGCGCCAGCAGCTTTACCGGGCCTCCCTACGAGCAGTACTTC. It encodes CASSFTGPPYEQYF.

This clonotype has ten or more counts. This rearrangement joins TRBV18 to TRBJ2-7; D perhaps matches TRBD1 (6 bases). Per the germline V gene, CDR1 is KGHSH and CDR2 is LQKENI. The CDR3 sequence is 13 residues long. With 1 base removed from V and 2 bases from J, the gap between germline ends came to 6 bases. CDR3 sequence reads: CASSPQGAYEQYF. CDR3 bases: TGTGCCAGCTCACCACAGGGGGCCTACGAGCAGTACTTC.

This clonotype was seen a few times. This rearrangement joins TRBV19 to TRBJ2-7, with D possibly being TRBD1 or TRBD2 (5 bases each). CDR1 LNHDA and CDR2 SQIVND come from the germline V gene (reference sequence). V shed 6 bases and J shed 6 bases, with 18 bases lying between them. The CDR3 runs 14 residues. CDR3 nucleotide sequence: TGTGCCAGTAGCCTCGGGACGTTCTCGGGCGAGCAGTACTTC. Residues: CASSLGTFSGEQYF.

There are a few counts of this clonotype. DNA of the CDR3: TGCAGTGCTATTTCACTAGCGGCCTACAATGAGCAGTTCTTC. Encoded protein: CSAISLAAYNEQFF. J is TRBJ2-1 and V is TRBV20-1, with TRBD2 matching over 8 bases. J was trimmed by 2 bases and V by 4 bases; bases with no gene match: 4. The V gene's germline CDR1 is DFQATT and CDR2 SNEGSKA (reference sequence). The CDR3 consists of 14 residues.

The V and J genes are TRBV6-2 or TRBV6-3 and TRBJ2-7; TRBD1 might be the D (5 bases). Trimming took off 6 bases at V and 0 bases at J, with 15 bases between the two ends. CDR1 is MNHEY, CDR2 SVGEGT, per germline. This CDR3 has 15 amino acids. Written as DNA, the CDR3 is TGTGCCAGCAGCGCCGACAGTCTACGCTCCTACGAGCAGTACTTC. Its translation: CASSADSLRSYEQYF.

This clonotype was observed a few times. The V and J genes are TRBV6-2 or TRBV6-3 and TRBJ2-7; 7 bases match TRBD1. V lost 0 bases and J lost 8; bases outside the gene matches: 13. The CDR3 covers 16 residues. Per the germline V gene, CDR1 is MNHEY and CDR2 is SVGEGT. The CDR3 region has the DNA TGTGCCAGCAGTTACTCGTGGTGGGACAGCACTCGCCAGCAGTACTTC. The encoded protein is CASSYSWWDSTRQQYF.

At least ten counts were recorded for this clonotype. The CDR3 DNA sequence: TGCGCCAGCAGTGAGAGTGACTACACAGATACGCAGTATTTT. Encoded protein: CASSESDYTDTQYF. The chain links TRBV10-1 to TRBJ2-3, with D possibly being TRBD2 (5 bases). The V end was cut by 2 bases, the J end by 2 bases, with 8 bases between. CDR1 is WNHNN and CDR2 is SYGVQD in the germline V gene (reference sequence). The CDR3 runs to 14 residues.

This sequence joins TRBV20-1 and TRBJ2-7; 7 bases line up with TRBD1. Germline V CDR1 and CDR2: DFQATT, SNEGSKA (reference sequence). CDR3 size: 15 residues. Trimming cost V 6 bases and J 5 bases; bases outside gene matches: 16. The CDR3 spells CSATPNRGLFNEQYF. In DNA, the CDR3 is TGCAGTGCGACCCCAAACAGGGGATTATTTAACGAGCAGTACTTC.

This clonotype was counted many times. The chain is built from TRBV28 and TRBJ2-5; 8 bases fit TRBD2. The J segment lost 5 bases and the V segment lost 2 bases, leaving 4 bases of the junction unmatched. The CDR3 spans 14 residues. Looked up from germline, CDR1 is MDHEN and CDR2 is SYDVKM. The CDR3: CASSLRLARETQYF. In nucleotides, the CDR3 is TGTGCCAGCAGTTTACGACTAGCGAGGGAGACCCAGTACTTC. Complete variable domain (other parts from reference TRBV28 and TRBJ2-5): DVKVTQSSRYLVKRTGEKVFLECVQDMDHENMFWYRQDPGLGLRLIYFSYDVKMKEKGDIPEGYSVSREKKERFSLILESASTNQTSMYLCASSLRLARETQYFGPGTRLLVL.

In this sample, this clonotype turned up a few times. The CDR3 nucleotides are TGTGCCAGCAGTCCCCAGACCAGAACGAACACCTTC. It codes for CASSPQTRTNTF. The chain recombines TRBV11-2 with TRBJ1-2; no firm D call. Per germline, CDR1 SGHAT and CDR2 FQNNGV. V lost 6 bases, J lost 12 bases, and 17 bases lay in between. The CDR3 covers 12 residues.

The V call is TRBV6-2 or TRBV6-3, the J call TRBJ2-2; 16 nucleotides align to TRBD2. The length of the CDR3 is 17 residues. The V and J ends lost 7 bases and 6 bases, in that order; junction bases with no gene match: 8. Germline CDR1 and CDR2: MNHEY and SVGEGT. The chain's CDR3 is CASTTLGTSGRAGELFF. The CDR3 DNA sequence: TGTGCCAGCACTACCCTAGGGACTAGCGGGAGGGCCGGGGAGCTGTTTTTT.

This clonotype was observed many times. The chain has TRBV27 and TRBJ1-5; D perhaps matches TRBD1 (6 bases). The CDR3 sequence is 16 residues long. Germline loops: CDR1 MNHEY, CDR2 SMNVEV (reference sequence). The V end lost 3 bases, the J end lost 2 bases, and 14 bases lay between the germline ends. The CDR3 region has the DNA TGTGCCAGCAGTTTCCCCCAGGGGAATGGCAATCAGCCCCAGCATTTT. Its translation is CASSFPQGNGNQPQHF.

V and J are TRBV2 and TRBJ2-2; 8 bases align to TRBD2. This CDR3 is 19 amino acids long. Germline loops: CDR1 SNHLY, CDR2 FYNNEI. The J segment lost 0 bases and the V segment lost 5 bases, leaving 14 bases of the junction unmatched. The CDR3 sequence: CASSLAWLAGTTNTGELFF. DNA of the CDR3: TGTGCCAGCAGTTTAGCGTGGCTAGCGGGTACCACGAACACCGGGGAGCTGTTTTTT.

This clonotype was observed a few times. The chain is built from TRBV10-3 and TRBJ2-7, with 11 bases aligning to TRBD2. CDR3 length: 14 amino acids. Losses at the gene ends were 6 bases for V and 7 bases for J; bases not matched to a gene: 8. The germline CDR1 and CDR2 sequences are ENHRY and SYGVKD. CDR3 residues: CAIRSSGGLGEQYF. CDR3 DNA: TGTGCCATCAGATCTAGCGGGGGGCTGGGGGAGCAGTACTTC.

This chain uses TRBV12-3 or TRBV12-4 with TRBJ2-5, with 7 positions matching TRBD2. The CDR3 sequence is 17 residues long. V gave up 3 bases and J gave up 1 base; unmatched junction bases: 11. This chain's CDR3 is CASSFGDDLAVQETQYF. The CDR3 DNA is TGTGCCAGCAGTTTTGGGGACGATCTAGCGGTCCAAGAGACCCAGTACTTC.